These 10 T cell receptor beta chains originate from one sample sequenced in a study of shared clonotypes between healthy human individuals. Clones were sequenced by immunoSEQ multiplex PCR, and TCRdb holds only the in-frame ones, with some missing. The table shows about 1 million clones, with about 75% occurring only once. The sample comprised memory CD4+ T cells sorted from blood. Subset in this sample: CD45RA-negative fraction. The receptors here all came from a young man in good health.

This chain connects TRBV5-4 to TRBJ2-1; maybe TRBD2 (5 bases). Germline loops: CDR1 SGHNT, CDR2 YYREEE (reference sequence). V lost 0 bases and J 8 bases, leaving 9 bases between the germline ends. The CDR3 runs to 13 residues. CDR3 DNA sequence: TGTGCCAGCAGCTTGGACGAGGGCGATGAGCAGTTCTTC. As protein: CASSLDEGDEQFF.

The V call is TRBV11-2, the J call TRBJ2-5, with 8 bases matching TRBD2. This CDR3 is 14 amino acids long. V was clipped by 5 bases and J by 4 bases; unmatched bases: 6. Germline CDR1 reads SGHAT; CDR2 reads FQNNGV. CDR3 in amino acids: CASSRSLAGETQYF. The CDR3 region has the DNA TGTGCCAGCAGCCGTTCTCTAGCGGGAGAGACCCAGTACTTC.

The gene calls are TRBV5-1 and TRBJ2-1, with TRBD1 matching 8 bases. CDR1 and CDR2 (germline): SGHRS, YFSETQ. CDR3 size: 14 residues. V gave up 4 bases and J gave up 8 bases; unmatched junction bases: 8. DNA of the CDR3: TGCGCCAGCAGCGCGACAGGGGATTTCCATGAGCAGTTCTTC. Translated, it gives CASSATGDFHEQFF.

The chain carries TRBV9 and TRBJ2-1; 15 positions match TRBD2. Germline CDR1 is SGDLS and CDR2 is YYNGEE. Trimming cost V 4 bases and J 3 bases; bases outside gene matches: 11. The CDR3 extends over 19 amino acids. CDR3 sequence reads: CASSPRGLAGGGIYNEQFF. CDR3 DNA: TGTGCCAGCAGCCCCCGGGGACTAGCGGGAGGTGGGATCTACAATGAGCAGTTCTTC. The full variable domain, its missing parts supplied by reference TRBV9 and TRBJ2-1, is DSGVTQTPKHLITATGQRVTLRCSPRSGDLSVYWYQQSLDQGLQFLIQYYNGEERAKGNILERFSAQQFPDLHSELNLSSLELGDSALYFCASSPRGLAGGGIYNEQFFGPGTRLTVL.

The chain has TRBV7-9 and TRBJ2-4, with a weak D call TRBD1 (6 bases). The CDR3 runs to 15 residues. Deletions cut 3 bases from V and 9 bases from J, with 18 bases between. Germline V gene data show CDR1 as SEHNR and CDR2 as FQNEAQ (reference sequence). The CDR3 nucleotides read TGTGCCAGCAGCTTTGCTCATCGGACAGAGGGCATTCAGTACTTC. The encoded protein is CASSFAHRTEGIQYF.

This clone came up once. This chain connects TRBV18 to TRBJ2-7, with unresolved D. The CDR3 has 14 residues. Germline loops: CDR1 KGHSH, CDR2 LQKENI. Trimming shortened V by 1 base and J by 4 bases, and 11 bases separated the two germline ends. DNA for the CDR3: TGTGCCAGCTCACCACAGGCGTATCAGTACGAGCAGTACTTC. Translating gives CASSPQAYQYEQYF.

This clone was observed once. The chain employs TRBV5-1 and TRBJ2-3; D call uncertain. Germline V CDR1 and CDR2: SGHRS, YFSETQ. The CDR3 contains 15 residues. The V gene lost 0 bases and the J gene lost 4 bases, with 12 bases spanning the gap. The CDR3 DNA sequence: TGCGCCAGCAGCTTGGCAAACACGTCCCCAGATACGCAGTATTTT. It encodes CASSLANTSPDTQYF.

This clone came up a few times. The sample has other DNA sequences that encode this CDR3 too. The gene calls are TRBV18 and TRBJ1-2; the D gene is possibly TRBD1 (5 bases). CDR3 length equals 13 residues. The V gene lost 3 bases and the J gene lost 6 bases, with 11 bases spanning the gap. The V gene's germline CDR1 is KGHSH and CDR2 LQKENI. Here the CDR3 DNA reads TGTGCCAGCTCACCCCCAGTAGGGGATGGCTACACCTTC. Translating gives CASSPPVGDGYTF.

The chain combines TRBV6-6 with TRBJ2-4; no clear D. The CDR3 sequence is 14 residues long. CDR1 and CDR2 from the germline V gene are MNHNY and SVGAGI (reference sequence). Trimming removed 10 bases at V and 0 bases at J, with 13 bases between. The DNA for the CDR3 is TGTGCCACCGTGGCCGAGTTAGCCAAAAACATTCAGTACTTC. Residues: CATVAELAKNIQYF.

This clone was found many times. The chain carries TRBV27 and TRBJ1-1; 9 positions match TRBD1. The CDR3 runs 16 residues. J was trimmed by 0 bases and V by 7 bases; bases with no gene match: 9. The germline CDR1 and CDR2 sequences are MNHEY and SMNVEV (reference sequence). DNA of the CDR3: TGTGCCAGCAAGTTGGGGACAGGGAACATGAACACTGAAGCTTTCTTT. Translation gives CASKLGTGNMNTEAFF.